These 2 T cell receptor beta chains were sequenced from one sample in a study of blood T cell repertoires in COVID-19. Only in-frame clones appear in the TCRdb table, and some are missing; sequencing was by immunoSEQ multiplex PCR. The sample includes some 90,000 clones, 75% to 90% seen only once; the top ten take roughly 10%. What was sequenced was peripheral blood. The source of these receptors is a human donor in a cohort sampled during active COVID-19.

V is TRBV28 and J is TRBJ1-2, with TRBD1 matching over 9 bases. Trimming removed 1 base from V and 10 bases from J; junction bases left unmatched: 7. CDR3 length: 14 amino acids. CDR1 and CDR2 from the germline V gene are MDHEN and SYDVKM. The CDR3 sequence: CASSLSTGGKDYTF. The CDR3, as DNA: TGTGCCAGCAGTTTATCGACAGGGGGGAAGGACTACACCTTC.

The chain is built from TRBV7-6 and TRBJ2-3; D possibly corresponds to TRBD2 (7 bases). The CDR3 covers 17 residues. CDR1 is SGHVS, CDR2 FNYEAQ, per germline. V gave up 5 bases and J gave up 2 bases, with 20 bases separating them. In nucleotides, the CDR3 is TGTGCCAGCAGCCGCCGGGGGCGGGGGTCGTACACAGATACGCAGTATTTT. It is translated as CASSRRGRGSYTDTQYF.